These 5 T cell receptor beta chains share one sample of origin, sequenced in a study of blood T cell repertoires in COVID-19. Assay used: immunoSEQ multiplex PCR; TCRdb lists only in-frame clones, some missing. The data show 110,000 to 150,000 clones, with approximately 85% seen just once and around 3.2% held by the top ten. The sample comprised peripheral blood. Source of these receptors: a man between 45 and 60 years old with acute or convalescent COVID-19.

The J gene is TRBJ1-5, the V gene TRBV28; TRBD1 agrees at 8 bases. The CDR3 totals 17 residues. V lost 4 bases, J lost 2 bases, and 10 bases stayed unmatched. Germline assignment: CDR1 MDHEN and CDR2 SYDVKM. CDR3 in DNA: TGTGCCAGCAGTTCCCAATCCGGGACAGGAGGCAATCAGCCCCAGCATTTT. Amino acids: CASSSQSGTGGNQPQHF. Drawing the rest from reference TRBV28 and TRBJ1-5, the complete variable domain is DVKVTQSSRYLVKRTGEKVFLECVQDMDHENMFWYRQDPGLGLRLIYFSYDVKMKEKGDIPEGYSVSREKKERFSLILESASTNQTSMYLCASSSQSGTGGNQPQHFGDGTRLSIL.

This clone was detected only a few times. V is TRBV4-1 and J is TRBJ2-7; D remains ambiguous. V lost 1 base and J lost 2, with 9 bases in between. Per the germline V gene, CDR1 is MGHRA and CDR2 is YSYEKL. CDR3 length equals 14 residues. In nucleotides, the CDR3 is TGCGCCAGCAGCCAAGCTCGGTCGGCCTACGAGCAGTACTTC. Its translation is CASSQARSAYEQYF.

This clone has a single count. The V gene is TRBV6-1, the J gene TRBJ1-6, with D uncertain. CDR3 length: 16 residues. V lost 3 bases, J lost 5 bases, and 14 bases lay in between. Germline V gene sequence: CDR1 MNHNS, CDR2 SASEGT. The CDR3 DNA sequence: TGTGCCAGCAGTGATTCAAGGCGGTCAAATAATTCACCCCTCCACTTT. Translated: CASSDSRRSNNSPLHF.

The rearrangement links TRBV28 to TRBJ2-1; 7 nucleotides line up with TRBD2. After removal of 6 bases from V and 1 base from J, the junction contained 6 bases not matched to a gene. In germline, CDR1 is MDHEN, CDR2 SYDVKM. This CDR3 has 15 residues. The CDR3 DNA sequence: TGTGCCAGCAGGCTAAGCGGGACTTCCTACAATGAGCAGTTCTTC. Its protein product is CASRLSGTSYNEQFF.

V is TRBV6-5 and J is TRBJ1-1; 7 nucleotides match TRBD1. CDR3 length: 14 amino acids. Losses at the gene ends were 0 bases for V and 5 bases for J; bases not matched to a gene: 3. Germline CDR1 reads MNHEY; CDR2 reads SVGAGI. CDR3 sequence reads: CASSYSETGTEAFF. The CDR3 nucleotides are TGTGCCAGCAGTTACTCTGAGACAGGGACTGAAGCTTTCTTT.